Listed below are T cell receptor beta chains from one sample, sequenced in a study of regulatory T cells in long-lasting Graves disease. TCRdb re-derived calls from the multiplex PCR reads in MiXCR, one entry per CDR3 protein. The sample contains around 480,000 distinct CDR3 sequences, approximately 16% of which appear only once. This sample was shared with a second study, whose subject was T cells in Graves' hyperthyroidism and ophthalmopathy.

The input for sequencing was peripheral blood mononuclear cells (PBMCs), taken at new diagnosis, from a patient treated with antithyroid drugs. The receptors originated from a woman aged 35-60 years with Graves disease. Both conserved end residues are part of each CDR3. Fields, in order: V gene, clone size, J gene, D gene, CDR3 DNA, CDR3 protein. The D gene is left open where the match is weak. Size is stated for part of the rows, as once, few or many counts, or as a class when the clone is expanded.

V: TRBV2; size: many; J: TRBJ1-2; D: .; DNA: TGTGCCAGCAGTGCGGAGGGGGACTATGGCTACACCTTC; CDR3: CASSAEGDYGYTF
V: TRBV6-4; size: many; J: TRBJ1-5; D: .; DNA: TGTGCCAGCAGTGAAGGAATAGGACAGCCCCAGCATTTT; CDR3: CASSEGIGQPQHF
V: TRBV13; size: few; J: TRBJ1-1; D: TRBD1; DNA: TGTGCCAGCAGGATCCTGGGACAGGGGAACACTGAAGCTTTCTTT; CDR3: CASRILGQGNTEAFF
V: TRBV30; size: .; J: TRBJ2-3; D: TRBD1; DNA: TGTGCCTGGAGTGCTCGAATCCAACTCAGGGGGTCTGGCTCCCTTCAGTATTTT; CDR3: CAWSARIQLRGSGSLQYF
V: TRBV27; size: few; J: TRBJ2-7; D: TRBD2; DNA: TGTGCCAGCAGTGTTAGCGGGGGGCCGTACGAGCAGTACTTC; CDR3: CASSVSGGPYEQYF
V: TRBV28; size: many; J: TRBJ1-2; D: .; DNA: TGTGCCAGCAGGGAGGGGACTGTGGGTGGCTACACCTTC; CDR3: CASREGTVGGYTF
V: TRBV5-1; size: few; J: TRBJ1-3; D: TRBD1; DNA: TGCGCCAGCAGCGGAGGACAGGGTGGTGGAAACACCATATATTTT; CDR3: CASSGGQGGGNTIYF
V: TRBV3-1; size: once; J: TRBJ1-1; D: .; DNA: TGTGCCAGCAGCCGAGCCGGGGCTGAAGCTTTCTTT; CDR3: CASSRAGAEAFF
V: TRBV5-1; size: few; J: TRBJ1-1; D: .; DNA: TGTGCCAGCAGCTTGGGGCTGGGGATCGGGGCCACTGAAGCTTTCTTT; CDR3: CASSLGLGIGATEAFF
V: TRBV7-3; size: .; J: TRBJ2-7; D: TRBD2; DNA: TGTGCCAGCAGCTTTGGAAGGCGGGAGAGCGGCGAGCAGTACTTC; CDR3: CASSFGRRESGEQYF
V: TRBV20-1; size: .; J: TRBJ1-1; D: TRBD1; DNA: TGCAGTGCTAGGACAGGGGGTAACACTGAAGCTTTCTTT; CDR3: CSARTGGNTEAFF
V: TRBV6-1; size: few; J: TRBJ2-1; D: TRBD1; DNA: TGTGCCAGCACCAAGGGACAGGGTAAAGATGAGCAGTTCTTC; CDR3: CASTKGQGKDEQFF
V: TRBV12-3/TRBV12-4; size: few; J: TRBJ1-1; D: .; DNA: TGTGCCAGCAGTTGGTTAGAGGGGGAAGCTTTCTTT; CDR3: CASSWLEGEAFF
V: TRBV5-8; size: few; J: TRBJ1-2; D: TRBD1; DNA: TGTGCCACTAGCAGAAAGGACAGGGGACACGGGGTCCCCTATGGCTACACCTTC; CDR3: CATSRKDRGHGVPYGYTF
V: TRBV3-1; size: many; J: TRBJ2-7; D: TRBD1; DNA: TGTGCCAGCAGCCGAGGGGGCAGCACCTACGAGCAGTACTTC; CDR3: CASSRGGSTYEQYF
V: TRBV7-9; size: once; J: TRBJ2-2; D: TRBD1; DNA: TGTGCCAGCAGCTTACCGGACAGGCCCGGGGAGCTGTTTTTT; CDR3: CASSLPDRPGELFF
V: TRBV3-1; size: many; J: TRBJ1-4; D: .; DNA: TGTGCCAGCAGCCCCTTGCGTGGGAATGAAAAACTGTTTTTT; CDR3: CASSPLRGNEKLFF
V: TRBV29-1; size: many; J: TRBJ1-1; D: TRBD1; DNA: TGCAGCGTTGGTGGGACAGTGAACACTGAAGCTTTCTTT; CDR3: CSVGGTVNTEAFF
V: TRBV7-2; size: many; J: TRBJ1-1; D: TRBD1; DNA: TGTGCCAGCACCTCGGACAGGGTGAACACTGAAGCTTTCTTT; CDR3: CASTSDRVNTEAFF
V: TRBV24-1; size: .; J: TRBJ2-6; D: .; DNA: TGTGCCACCAGTGACCCGACAGTTGGGGCCAACGTCCTGACTTTC; CDR3: CATSDPTVGANVLTF
V: TRBV10-1; size: .; J: TRBJ2-4; D: .; DNA: TGCGCCAGCGTAGGGGCTGAAGACATTCAGTACTTC; CDR3: CASVGAEDIQYF
V: TRBV2; size: many; J: TRBJ1-1; D: .; DNA: TGTGCCAGCAGTGAATTCGTCCTGAACACTGAAGCTTTCTTT; CDR3: CASSEFVLNTEAFF
V: TRBV6-5; size: .; J: TRBJ1-1; D: .; DNA: TGTGCCAGCAGTTACTCGTCGCCTATGAACACTGAAGCTTTCTTT; CDR3: CASSYSSPMNTEAFF